The 5 T cell receptor beta chains below come from one sample, sequenced in a study of graft-versus-host responses after intestinal transplantation. This table comes from immunoSEQ multiplex PCR, and its TCRdb copy is limited to in-frame clones, with some not included. Of tens of thousands of clones listed, roughly nine tenths are singletons. From the graft tissue, intraepithelial and lamina propria lymphocytes were released through processing. The specimen comprised ileum tissue, sampled more than 200 days after intestinal transplant. These receptors all come from a human patient who received an intestinal transplant, so some T cells may come from the graft donor.

J is TRBJ2-5 and V is TRBV25-1; 14 positions agree with TRBD2. Germline V gives CDR1 MGHDK, CDR2 SYGVNS. The CDR3 covers 18 residues. Losses at the gene ends were 4 bases for V and 5 bases for J; bases not matched to a gene: 12. CDR3 region: CASSGQGLAGGRGETQYF. For the CDR3, the DNA is TGTGCCAGCAGTGGCCAAGGACTAGCGGGAGGTCGAGGGGAGACCCAGTACTTC.

This sequence joins TRBV5-4 and TRBJ1-1; D gene unclear. Trimming removed 1 base at V and 1 base at J, with 5 bases between. Germline V gives CDR1 SGHNT, CDR2 YYREEE (reference sequence). The CDR3 has 13 residues. As DNA, the CDR3 is TGTGCCAGCAGCTTGTGGAGGAACACTGAAGCTTTCTTT. Protein: CASSLWRNTEAFF.

The chain is built from TRBV4-1 and TRBJ2-7; 9 positions agree with TRBD2. Germline CDR1 is MGHRA and CDR2 is YSYEKL. CDR3 size: 16 residues. Germline trimming cut 1 base from V and 3 bases from J; bases unmatched to any gene: 7. CDR3: CASSQVGAGGLYEQYF. CDR3 nucleotide sequence: TGCGCCAGCAGCCAAGTGGGGGCGGGGGGGCTCTACGAGCAGTACTTC.

This clone was recorded only once. The chain couples TRBV28 to TRBJ2-7; D tentatively reads TRBD1 or TRBD2 (5 bases each). The germline gives CDR1 MDHEN, CDR2 SYDVKM. Trimming pared 2 bases from V and 5 bases from J, leaving 13 bases between. The CDR3 covers 14 residues. CDR3 protein: CASSLIGNRHEQYF. CDR3 bases: TGTGCCAGCAGTTTAATCGGGAACAGGCACGAGCAGTACTTC.

The chain joins TRBV18 to TRBJ2-5, with D maybe TRBD2 (6 bases). The ends were cut back, 2 bases at V and 4 bases at J, with 11 bases in the middle. Germline V CDR1 and CDR2: KGHSH, LQKENI. There are 14 residues in the CDR3. CDR3 region: CASSPSLARETQYF. In DNA form, the CDR3 reads TGTGCCAGCTCACCAAGTCTAGCGAGAGAGACCCAGTACTTC. Looking up the rest from reference TRBV18 and TRBJ2-5 gives the full variable domain: NAGVMQNPRHLVRRRGQEARLRCSPMKGHSHVYWYRQLPEEGLKFMVYLQKENIIDESGMPKERFSAEFPKEGPSILRIQQVVRGDSAAYFCASSPSLARETQYFGPGTRLLVL.